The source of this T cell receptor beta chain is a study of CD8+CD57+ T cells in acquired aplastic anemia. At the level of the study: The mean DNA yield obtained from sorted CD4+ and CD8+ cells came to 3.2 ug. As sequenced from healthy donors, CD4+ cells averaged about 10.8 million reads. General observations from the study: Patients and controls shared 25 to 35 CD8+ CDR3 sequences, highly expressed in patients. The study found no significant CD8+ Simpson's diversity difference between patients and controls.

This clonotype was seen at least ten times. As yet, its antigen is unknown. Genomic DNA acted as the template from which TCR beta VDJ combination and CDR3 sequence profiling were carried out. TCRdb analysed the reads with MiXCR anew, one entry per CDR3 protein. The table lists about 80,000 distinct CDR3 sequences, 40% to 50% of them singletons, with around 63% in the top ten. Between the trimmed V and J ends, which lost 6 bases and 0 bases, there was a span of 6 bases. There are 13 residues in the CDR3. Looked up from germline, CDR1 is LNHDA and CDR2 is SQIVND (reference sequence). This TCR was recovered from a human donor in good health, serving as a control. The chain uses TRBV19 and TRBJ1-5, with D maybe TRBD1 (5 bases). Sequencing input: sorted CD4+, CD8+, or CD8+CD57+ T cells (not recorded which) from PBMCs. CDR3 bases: TGTGCCAGTAGGGGACTTAGCAATCAGCCCCAGCATTTT. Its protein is CASRGLSNQPQHF.